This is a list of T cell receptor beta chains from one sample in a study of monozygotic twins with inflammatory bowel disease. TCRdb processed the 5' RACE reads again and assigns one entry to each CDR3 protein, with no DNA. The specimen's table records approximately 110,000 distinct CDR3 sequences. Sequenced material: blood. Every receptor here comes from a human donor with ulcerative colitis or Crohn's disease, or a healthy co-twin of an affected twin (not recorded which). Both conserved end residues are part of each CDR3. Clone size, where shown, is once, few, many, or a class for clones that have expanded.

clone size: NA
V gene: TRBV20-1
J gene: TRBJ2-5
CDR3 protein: CSAEPGTGKETQYF

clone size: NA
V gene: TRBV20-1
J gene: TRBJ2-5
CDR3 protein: CSAPVGGLETQYF

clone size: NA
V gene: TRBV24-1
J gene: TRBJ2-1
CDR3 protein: CATSHPPSGGYEQFF

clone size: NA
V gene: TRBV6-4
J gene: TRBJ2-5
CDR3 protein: CASSSFRGRRQETQYF

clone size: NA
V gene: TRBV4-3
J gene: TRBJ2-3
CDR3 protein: CASSRQGLGRTDTQYF

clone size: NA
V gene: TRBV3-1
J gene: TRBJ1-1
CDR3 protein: CASSQVHQNAEAFF

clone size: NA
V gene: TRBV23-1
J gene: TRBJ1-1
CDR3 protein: CASTPRQPNTEAFF

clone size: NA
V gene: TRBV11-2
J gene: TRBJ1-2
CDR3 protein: CASSSGLAEGYTF

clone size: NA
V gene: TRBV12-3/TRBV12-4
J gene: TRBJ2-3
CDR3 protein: CASSLLISPVDTDTQYF

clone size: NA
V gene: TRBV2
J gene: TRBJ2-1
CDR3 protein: CASRSNGPLYNEQFF

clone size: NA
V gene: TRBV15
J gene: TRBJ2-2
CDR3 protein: CATSSAPGQGAVGELFF

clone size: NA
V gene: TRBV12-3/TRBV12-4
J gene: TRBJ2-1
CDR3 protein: CASSRGSYNEQFF

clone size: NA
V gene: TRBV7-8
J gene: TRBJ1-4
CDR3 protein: CASSLASRGSGGEKLFF

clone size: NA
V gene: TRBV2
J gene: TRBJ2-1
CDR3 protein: CASTEGRTAYNEQFF

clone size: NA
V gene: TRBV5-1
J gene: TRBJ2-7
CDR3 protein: CASNPAGLDSYEQYF

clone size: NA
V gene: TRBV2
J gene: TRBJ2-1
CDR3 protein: CASRRGGLGNEQFF

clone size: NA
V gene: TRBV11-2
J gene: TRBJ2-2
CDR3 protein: CASSLKRGLNTGELFF

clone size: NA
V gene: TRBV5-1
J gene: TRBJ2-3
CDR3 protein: CASSPAGGDTQYF

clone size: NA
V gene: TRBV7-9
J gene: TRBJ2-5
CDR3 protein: CASRPRLAGGQETQYF

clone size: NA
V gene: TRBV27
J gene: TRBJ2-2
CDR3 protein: CASSLGTLGLWELFF

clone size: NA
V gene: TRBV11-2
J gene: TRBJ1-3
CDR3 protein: CASSFGLGNTIYF

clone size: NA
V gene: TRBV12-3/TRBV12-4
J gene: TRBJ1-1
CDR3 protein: CASSFSMNTEAFF

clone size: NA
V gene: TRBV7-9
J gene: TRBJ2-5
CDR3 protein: CASSSGTSGRDQETQYF

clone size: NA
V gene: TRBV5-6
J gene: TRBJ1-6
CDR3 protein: CASSFGTGDGSPLHF

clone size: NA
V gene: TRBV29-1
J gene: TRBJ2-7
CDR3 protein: CSAGGRQSYEQYF

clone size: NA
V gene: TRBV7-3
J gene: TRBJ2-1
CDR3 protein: CASSLRTSGRLDNEQFF

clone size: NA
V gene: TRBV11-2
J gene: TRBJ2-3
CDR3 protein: CASSLGGRADTQYF

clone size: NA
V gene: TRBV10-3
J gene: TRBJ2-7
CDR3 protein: CATVADRPGSGEQYF

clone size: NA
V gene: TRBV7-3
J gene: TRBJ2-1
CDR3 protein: CASSLGRAAYNEQFF

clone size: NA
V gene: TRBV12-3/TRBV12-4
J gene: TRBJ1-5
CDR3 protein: CASFEVRGRKHF

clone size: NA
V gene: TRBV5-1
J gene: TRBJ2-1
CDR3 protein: CASSVASAYNEQFF

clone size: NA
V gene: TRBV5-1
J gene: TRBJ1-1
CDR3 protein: CASSATGERTEAFF

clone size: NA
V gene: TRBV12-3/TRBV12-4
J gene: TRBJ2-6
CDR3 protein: CASSLGLSLNSGANVLTF

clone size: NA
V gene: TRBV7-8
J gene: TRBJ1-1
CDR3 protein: CASSLDRLTEAFF

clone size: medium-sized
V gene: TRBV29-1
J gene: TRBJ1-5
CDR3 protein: CSVGGGPYQPQHF

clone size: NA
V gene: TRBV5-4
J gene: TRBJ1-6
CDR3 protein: CASSLGRDSASFSYNSPLHF

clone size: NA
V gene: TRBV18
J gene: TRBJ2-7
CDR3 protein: CASSPETGLGYEQYF

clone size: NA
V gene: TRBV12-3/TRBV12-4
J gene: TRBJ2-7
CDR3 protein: CASSPHRDYEQYF

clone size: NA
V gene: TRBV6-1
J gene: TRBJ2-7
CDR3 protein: CASRVRGRAYEQYF

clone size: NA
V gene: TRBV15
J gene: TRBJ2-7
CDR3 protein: CATSRDSQIKGSEQYF